Presented here are 10 T cell receptor beta chains from one specimen sequenced in a study of cytomegalovirus exposure and HLA in healthy donors. PCR amplification relied on 60 Vbeta primers (plus 13 Jbeta primers). Repertoires were generated with immunoSEQ multiplex PCR, while TCRdb's copy carries only in-frame clones and drops some. This table holds about 120,000 clones, 65% to 85% found once. Material for sequencing was PBMCs. These receptors originate from a man younger than 40 in good health and CMV-seropositive.

The V call is TRBV6-1, the J call TRBJ1-4; D is perhaps TRBD1 (5 bases). Deletions cut 1 base from V and 10 bases from J, with 19 bases between. Looked up from germline, CDR1 is MNHNS and CDR2 is SASEGT. This CDR3 comprises 16 residues. The chain's CDR3 is CASSEEGGTVTGKLFF. In nucleotides, the CDR3 is TGTGCCAGCAGTGAAGAGGGAGGGACTGTCACCGGAAAACTGTTTTTT.

This rearrangement joins TRBV27 to TRBJ1-6, with TRBD1 matching 9 bases. The V gene's germline CDR1 is MNHEY and CDR2 SMNVEV (reference sequence). Losses at the gene ends were 8 bases for V and 4 bases for J; bases not matched to a gene: 9. This CDR3 has 16 residues. This chain's CDR3 is CASRTTGQGYNSPLHF. DNA of the CDR3: TGTGCCAGCCGAACAACGGGACAGGGATATAATTCACCCCTCCACTTT.

The chain links TRBV25-1 to TRBJ2-1, with no clear D. Germline CDR1 reads MGHDK; CDR2 reads SYGVNS. The length of the CDR3 is 11 residues. Trimming left V 3 bases short and J 7 bases short, with 4 bases between. CDR3 bases: TGTGCCAGCAGTGAGCAGAATGAGCAGTTCTTC. It yields the protein CASSEQNEQFF.

The rearrangement links TRBV28 to TRBJ1-6; 8 positions match TRBD1. The CDR3 spans 18 residues. V dropped 3 bases and J dropped 1; count of bases not matched to a gene: 8. Germline V gene data show CDR1 as MDHEN and CDR2 as SYDVKM. CDR3: CASSFRQGADSYNSPLHF. The CDR3, as DNA: TGTGCCAGCAGTTTCAGGCAGGGGGCCGATTCCTATAATTCACCCCTCCACTTT.

Only a few counts were recorded for this clone. This sequence joins TRBV9 and TRBJ1-1, with a possible D match to TRBD1 (6 bases). V lost 0 bases and J 7 bases, leaving 13 bases between the germline ends. Germline CDR1 is SGDLS and CDR2 is YYNGEE. This CDR3 has 14 amino acids. The chain's CDR3 is CASSVARGRSEAFF. The CDR3 region has the DNA TGTGCCAGCAGCGTAGCGAGGGGGAGAAGTGAAGCTTTCTTT.

Within the sample, this clone is medium-sized. The same CDR3 also results from other DNA sequences found in this sample. The chain has TRBV25-1 and TRBJ1-6; tentative D call: TRBD1 (6 bases). The CDR3 is 15 amino acids. Germline-derived CDR1 and CDR2 are MGHDK and SYGVNS. V lost 3 bases to trimming and J lost 8 bases, with 14 bases between them. The CDR3 reads CASSDLGQGDSPLHF. The CDR3 nucleotides are TGTGCCAGCAGTGATCTGGGACAAGGAGATTCACCCCTCCACTTT.

The chain uses TRBV19 and TRBJ1-6, with no clear D. CDR3 length equals 13 residues. Germline V gene data show CDR1 as LNHDA and CDR2 as SQIVND (reference sequence). The V and J ends lost 5 bases and 6 bases respectively, with 8 bases between them. For the CDR3, the DNA is TGTGCCAGTAGTGACAAACCTAATTCACCCCTCCACTTT. Its translation: CASSDKPNSPLHF.

The rearrangement uses TRBV19 and TRBJ1-4; the D is unclear. CDR3 length: 14 amino acids. Trimming left V 5 bases short and J 4 bases short, with 11 bases between. Germline loops: CDR1 LNHDA, CDR2 SQIVND (reference sequence). CDR3 coding DNA: TGTGCCAGTAGTCTACCGGTGATTAATGAAAAACTGTTTTTT. Encoded protein: CASSLPVINEKLFF.

The rearrangement links TRBV15 to TRBJ1-5; a weak D match, TRBD1 (6 bases). Germline V CDR1 and CDR2: LNHNV, YYDKDF (reference sequence). The CDR3 runs to 15 residues. Trimming stripped 3 bases from V and 3 bases from J, with 12 bases between. CDR3 residues: CATSRDRSSNQPQHF. The DNA of the CDR3 is TGTGCCACCAGCAGGGACAGAAGTTCCAATCAGCCCCAGCATTTT.

The chain combines TRBV9 with TRBJ1-2; tentatively, D is TRBD1 (6 bases). The germline V and J ends were trimmed by 3 bases and 6 bases, with 15 bases remaining between them. Germline CDR1 and CDR2: SGDLS and YYNGEE. The CDR3 length is 14 residues. CDR3 amino acids: CASSDWDIIDGYTF. In DNA, the CDR3 is TGTGCCAGCAGCGATTGGGACATAATTGATGGCTACACCTTC.